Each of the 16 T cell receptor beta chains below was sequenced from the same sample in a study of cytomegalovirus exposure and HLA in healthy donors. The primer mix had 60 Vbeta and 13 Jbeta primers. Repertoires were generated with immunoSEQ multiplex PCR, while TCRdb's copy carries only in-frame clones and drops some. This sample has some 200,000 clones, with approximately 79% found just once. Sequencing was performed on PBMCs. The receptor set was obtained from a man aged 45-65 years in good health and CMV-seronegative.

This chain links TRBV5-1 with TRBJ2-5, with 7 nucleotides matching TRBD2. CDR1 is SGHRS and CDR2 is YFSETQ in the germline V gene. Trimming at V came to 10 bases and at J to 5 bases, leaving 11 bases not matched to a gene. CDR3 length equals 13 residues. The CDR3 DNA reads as TGCGCCTGTCGGGCGGGAGTGGTGGAGACCCAGTACTTC. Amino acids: CACRAGVVETQYF.

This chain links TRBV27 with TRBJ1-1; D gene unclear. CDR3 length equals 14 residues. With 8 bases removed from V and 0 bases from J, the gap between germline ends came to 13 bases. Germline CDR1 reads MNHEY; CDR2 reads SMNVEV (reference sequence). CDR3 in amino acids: CASYSGAMNTEAFF. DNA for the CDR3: TGTGCCAGCTACTCAGGTGCGATGAACACTGAAGCTTTCTTT.

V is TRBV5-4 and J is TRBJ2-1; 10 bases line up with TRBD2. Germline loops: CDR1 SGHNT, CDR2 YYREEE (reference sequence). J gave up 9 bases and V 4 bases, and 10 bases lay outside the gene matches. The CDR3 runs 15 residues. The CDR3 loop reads CASSPGASGRGEQFF. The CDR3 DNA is TGTGCCAGCAGCCCCGGGGCTAGCGGGAGAGGTGAGCAGTTCTTC.

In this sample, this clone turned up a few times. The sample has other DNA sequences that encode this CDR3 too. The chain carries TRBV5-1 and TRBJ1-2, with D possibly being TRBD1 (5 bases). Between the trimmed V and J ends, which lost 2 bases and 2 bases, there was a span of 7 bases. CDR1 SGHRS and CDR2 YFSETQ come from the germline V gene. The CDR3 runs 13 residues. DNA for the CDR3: TGCGCCAGCAGCTTTGACAGCAACTATGGCTACACCTTC. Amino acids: CASSFDSNYGYTF.

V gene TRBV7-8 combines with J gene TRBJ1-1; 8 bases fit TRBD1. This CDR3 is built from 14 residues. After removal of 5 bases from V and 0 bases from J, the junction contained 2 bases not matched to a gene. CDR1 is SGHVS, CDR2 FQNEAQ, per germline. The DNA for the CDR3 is TGTGCCAGCAGCGTGACAGGGGTGAACACTGAAGCTTTCTTT. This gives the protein CASSVTGVNTEAFF.

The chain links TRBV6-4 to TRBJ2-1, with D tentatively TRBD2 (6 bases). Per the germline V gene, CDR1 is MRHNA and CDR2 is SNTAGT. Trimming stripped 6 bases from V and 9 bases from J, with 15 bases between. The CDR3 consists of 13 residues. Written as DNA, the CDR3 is TGTGCCAGCAGGGGGACTCCAGGGTTTGAGCAGTTCTTC. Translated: CASRGTPGFEQFF.

CDR3 loop: CASSLRGTRTDTQYF. The CDR3 region has the DNA TGTGCCAGCAGCTTACGAGGGACACGCACAGATACGCAGTATTTT. This chain uses TRBV7-2 with TRBJ2-3; perhaps TRBD1 as D (6 bases). V lost 2 bases and J lost 1, with 10 bases in between. The germline CDR1 and CDR2 sequences are SGHTA and FQGNSA. This CDR3 is built from 15 residues. The variable domain in full, with the rest retrieved from reference TRBV7-2 and TRBJ2-3, is GAGVSQSPSNKVTEKGKDVELRCDPISGHTALYWYRQSLGQGLEFLIYFQGNSAPDKSGLPSDRFSAERTGGSVSTLTIQRTQQEDSAVYLCASSLRGTRTDTQYFGPGTRLTVL.

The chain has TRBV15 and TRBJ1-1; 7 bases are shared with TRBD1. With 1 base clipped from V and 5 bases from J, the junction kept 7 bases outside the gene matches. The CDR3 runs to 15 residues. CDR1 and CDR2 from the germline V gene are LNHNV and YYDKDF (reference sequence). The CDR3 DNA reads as TGTGCCACCAGCAGAGCCGACAGGGTGGGAACTGAAGCTTTCTTT. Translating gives CATSRADRVGTEAFF.

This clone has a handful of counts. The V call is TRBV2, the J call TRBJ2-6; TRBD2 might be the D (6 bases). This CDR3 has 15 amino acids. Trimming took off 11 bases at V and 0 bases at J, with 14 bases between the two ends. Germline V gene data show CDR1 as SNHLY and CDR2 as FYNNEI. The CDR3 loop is CAGGLRLSGANVLTF. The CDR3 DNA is TGTGCCGGGGGACTGCGACTCTCTGGGGCCAACGTCCTGACTTTC.

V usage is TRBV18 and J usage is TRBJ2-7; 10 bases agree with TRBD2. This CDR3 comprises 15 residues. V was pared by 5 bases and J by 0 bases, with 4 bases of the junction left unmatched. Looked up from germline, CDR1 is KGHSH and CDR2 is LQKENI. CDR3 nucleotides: TGTGCCAGCTCATCTAGCGGGAGCCGCTCCTACGAGCAGTACTTC. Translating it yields CASSSSGSRSYEQYF. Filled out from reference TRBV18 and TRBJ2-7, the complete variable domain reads NAGVMQNPRHLVRRRGQEARLRCSPMKGHSHVYWYRQLPEEGLKFMVYLQKENIIDESGMPKERFSAEFPKEGPSILRIQQVVRGDSAAYFCASSSSGSRSYEQYFGPGTRLTVT.

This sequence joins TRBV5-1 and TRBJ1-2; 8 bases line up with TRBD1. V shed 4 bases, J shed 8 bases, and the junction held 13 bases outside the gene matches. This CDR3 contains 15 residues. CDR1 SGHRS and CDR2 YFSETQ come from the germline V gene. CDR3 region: CASSLNSDRANGYTF. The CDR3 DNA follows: TGCGCCAGCAGCCTAAACTCGGACAGGGCGAACGGCTACACCTTC.

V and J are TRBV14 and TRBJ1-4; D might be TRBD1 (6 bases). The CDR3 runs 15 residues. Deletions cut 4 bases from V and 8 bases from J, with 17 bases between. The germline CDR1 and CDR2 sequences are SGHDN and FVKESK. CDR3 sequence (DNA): TGTGCCAGCAGCCTCCGGACAGAACAGAGGGAAAAACTGTTTTTT. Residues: CASSLRTEQREKLFF.

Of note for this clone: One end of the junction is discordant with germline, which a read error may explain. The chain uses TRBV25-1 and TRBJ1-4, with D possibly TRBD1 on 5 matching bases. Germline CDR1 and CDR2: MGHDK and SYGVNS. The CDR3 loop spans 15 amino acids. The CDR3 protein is CAGSEVMTDNEKLFF. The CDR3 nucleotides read TGTGCCGGCAGTGAGGTAATGACAGACAATGAAAAACTGTTTTTT.

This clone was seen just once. This CDR3 is CASSVGGTAQETQYF. The CDR3 DNA is TGTGCCAGCAGCGTAGGTGGGACAGCTCAAGAGACCCAGTACTTC. The genes are TRBV9 and TRBJ2-5, with 7 bases aligning to TRBD1. This CDR3 comprises 15 residues. Trimming removed 0 bases from V and 2 bases from J; junction bases left unmatched: 4. Germline-derived CDR1 and CDR2 are SGDLS and YYNGEE.

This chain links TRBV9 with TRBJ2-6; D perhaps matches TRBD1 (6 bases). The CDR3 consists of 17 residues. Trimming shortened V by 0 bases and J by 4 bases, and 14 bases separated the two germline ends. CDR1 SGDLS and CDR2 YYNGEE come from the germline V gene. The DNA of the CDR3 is TGTGCCAGCAGCGTAGATCTGGGGGCGAGGGGGGCCAACGTCCTGACTTTC. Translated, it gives CASSVDLGARGANVLTF. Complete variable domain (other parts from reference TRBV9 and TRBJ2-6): DSGVTQTPKHLITATGQRVTLRCSPRSGDLSVYWYQQSLDQGLQFLIQYYNGEERAKGNILERFSAQQFPDLHSELNLSSLELGDSALYFCASSVDLGARGANVLTFGAGSRLTVL.

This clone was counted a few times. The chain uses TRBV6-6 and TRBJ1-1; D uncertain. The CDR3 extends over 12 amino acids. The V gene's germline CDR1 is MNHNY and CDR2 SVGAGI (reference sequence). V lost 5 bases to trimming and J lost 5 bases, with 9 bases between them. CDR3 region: CASSLLSTEAFF. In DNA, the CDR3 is TGTGCCAGCAGTCTGTTGTCTACTGAAGCTTTCTTT.